Sequencing of this T cell receptor beta chain was carried out in a study of cytomegalovirus exposure and HLA in healthy donors. Findings and limits, study-wide: A later look showed TCR association rates differing by HLA locus, highest for DRB1 and lowest for HLA-C.

With regard to this clone: Its antigen is not known.

The CDR3 is made up of 16 amino acids. From germline, CDR1 is MGHDK and CDR2 SYGVNS. Trimming removed 7 bases at V and 3 bases at J, with 19 bases between. A multiplex PCR was run with 60 Vbeta primers and 13 Jbeta primers. Assay: immunoSEQ multiplex PCR; the TCRdb copy retains only in-frame clones and omits some. The sample has tens of thousands of clones; around 76% are singletons. V usage is TRBV25-1 and J usage is TRBJ2-1; D is possibly TRBD1 (6 bases). Sequenced input: PBMCs. The source of this sequence is a woman aged 45-60 years in good health and CMV-seropositive. The CDR3 DNA follows: TGTGCCAGCAACAAACCAGGGGCTCGCTACTACAATGAGCAGTTCTTC. Encoded protein: CASNKPGARYYNEQFF.